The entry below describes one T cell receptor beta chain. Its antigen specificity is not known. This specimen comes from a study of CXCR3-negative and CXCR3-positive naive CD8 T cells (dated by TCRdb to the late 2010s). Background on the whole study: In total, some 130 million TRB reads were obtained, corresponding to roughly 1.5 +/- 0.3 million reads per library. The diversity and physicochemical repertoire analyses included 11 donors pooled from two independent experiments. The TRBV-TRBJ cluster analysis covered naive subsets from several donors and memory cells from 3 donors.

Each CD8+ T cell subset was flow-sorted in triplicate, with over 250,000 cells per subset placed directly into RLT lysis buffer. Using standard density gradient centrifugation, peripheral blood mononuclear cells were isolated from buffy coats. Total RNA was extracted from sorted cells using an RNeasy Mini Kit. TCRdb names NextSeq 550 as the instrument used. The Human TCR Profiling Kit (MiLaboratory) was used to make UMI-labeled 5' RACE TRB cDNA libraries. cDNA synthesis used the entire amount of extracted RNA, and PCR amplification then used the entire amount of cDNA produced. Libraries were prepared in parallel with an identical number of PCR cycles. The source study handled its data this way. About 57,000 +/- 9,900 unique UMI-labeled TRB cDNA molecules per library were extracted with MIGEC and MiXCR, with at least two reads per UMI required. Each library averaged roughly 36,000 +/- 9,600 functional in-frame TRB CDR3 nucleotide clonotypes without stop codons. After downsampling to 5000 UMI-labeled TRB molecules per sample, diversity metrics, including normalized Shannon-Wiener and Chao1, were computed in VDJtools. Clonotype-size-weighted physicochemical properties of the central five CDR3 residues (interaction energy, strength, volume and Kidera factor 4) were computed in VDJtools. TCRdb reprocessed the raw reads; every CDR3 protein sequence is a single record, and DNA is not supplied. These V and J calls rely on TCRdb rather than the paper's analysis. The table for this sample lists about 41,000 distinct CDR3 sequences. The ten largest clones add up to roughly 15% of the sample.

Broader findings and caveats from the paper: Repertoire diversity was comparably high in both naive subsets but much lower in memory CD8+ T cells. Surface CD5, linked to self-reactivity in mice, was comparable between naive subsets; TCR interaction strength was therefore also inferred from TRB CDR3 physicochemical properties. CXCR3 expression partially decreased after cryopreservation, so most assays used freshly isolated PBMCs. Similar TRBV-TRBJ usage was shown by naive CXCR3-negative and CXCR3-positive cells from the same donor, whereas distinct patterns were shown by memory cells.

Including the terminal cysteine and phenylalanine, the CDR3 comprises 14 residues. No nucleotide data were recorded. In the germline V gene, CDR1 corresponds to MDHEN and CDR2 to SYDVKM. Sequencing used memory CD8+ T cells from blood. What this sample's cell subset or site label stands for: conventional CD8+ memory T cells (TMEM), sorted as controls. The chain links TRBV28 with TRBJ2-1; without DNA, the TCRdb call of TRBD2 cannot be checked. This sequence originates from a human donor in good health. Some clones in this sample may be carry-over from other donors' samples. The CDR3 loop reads CASSLGLAANEQFF.